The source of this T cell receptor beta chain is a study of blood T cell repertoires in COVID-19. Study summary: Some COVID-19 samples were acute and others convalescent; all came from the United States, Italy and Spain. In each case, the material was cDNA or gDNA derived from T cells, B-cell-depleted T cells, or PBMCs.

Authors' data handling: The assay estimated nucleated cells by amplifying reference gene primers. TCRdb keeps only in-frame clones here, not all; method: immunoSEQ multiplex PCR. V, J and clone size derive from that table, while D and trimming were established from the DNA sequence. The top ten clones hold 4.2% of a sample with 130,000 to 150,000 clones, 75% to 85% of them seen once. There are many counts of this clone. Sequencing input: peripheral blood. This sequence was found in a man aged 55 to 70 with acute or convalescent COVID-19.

CDR3 loop: CATSREYPEQNSPLHF. The CDR3 coding sequence is TGTGCCACCAGCAGAGAATACCCCGAACAAAATTCACCCCTCCACTTT. The chain employs TRBV15 and TRBJ1-6; unclear D gene. The germline gives CDR1 LNHNV, CDR2 YYDKDF (reference sequence). The CDR3 is 16 amino acids. Between the trimmed V and J ends, which lost 0 bases and 7 bases, there was a span of 13 bases.